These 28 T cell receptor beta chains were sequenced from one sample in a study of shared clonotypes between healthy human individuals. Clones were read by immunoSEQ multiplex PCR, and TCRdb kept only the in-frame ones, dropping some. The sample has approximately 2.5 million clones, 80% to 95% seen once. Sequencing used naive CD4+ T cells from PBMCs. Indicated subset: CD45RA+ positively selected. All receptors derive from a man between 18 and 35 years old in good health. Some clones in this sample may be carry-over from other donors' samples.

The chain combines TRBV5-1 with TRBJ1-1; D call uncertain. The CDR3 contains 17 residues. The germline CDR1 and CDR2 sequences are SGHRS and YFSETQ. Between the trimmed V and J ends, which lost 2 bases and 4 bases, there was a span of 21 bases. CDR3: CASSFNPLPNAGTEAFF. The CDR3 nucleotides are TGCGCCAGCAGCTTCAACCCCCTACCAAACGCGGGCACTGAAGCTTTCTTT.

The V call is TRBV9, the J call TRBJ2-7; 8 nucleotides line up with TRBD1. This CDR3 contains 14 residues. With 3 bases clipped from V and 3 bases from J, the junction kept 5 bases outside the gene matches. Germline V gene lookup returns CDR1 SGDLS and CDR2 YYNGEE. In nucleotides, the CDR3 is TGTGCCAGCAGCGCCCAACAGGGGGGCTACGAGCAGTACTTC. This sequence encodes CASSAQQGGYEQYF.

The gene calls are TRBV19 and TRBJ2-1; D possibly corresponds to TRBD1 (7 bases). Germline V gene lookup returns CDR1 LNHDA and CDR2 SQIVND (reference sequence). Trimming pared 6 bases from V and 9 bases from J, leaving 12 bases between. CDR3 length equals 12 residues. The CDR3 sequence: CASSKQGGEQFF. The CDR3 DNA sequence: TGTGCCAGTAGCAAGCAGGGGGGTGAGCAGTTCTTC. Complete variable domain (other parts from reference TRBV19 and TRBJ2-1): DGGITQSPKYLFRKEGQNVTLSCEQNLNHDAMYWYRQDPGQGLRLIYYSQIVNDFQKGDIAEGYSVSREKKESFPLTVTSAQKNPTAFYLCASSKQGGEQFFGPGTRLTVL.

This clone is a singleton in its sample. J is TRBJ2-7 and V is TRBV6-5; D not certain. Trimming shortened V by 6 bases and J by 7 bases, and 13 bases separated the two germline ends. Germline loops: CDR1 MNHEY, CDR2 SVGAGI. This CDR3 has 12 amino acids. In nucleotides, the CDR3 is TGTGCCAGCAGCCGACCTGATTCAGAGCAGTACTTC. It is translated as CASSRPDSEQYF.

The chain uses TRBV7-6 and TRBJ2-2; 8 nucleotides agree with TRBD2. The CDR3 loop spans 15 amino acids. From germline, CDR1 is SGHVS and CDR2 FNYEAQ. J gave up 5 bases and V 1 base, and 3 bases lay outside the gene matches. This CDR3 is CASSLGTSRTGELFF. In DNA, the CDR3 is TGTGCCAGCAGCTTAGGGACTAGCAGGACCGGGGAGCTGTTTTTT.

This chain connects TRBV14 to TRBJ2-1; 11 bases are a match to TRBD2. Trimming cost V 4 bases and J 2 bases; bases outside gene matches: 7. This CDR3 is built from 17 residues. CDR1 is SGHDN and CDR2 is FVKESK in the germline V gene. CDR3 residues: CASSLTLSGRAYNEQFF. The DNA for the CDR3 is TGTGCCAGCAGCCTCACACTTAGCGGGAGGGCCTACAATGAGCAGTTCTTC.

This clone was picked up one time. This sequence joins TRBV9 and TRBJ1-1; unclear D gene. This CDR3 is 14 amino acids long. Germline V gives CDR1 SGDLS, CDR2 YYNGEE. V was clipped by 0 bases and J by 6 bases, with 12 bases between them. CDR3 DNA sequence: TGTGCCAGCAGCGTAGATTCGGGTTCCGCTGAAGCTTTCTTT. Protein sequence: CASSVDSGSAEAFF.

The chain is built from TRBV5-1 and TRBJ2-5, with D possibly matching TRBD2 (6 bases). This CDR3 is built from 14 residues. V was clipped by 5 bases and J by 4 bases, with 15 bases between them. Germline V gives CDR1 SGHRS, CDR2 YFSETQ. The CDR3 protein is CASSLAGTGETQYF. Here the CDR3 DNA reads TGCGCCAGCAGTCTCGCGGGAACTGGAGAGACCCAGTACTTC.

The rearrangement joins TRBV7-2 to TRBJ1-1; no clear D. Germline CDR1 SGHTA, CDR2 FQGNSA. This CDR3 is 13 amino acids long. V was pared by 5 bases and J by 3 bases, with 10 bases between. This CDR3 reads CASSLIRDTEAFF. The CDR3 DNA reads TGTGCCAGCAGCCTTATAAGGGACACTGAAGCTTTCTTT.

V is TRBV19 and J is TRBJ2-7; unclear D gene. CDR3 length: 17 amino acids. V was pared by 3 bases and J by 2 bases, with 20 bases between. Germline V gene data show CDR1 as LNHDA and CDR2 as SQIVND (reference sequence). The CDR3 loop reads CASSIIRNPYSPYEQYF. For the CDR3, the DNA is TGTGCCAGTAGTATTATCCGGAACCCCTACAGCCCCTACGAGCAGTACTTC.

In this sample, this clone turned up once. In nucleotides, the CDR3 is TGCGCCAGCAGCTTTGAAAGCACAGATACGCAGTATTTT. This codes for CASSFESTDTQYF. The chain carries TRBV5-1 and TRBJ2-3; D is undetermined. The CDR3 contains 13 residues. Looked up from germline, CDR1 is SGHRS and CDR2 is YFSETQ. V was clipped by 2 bases and J by 0 bases, with 4 bases between them.

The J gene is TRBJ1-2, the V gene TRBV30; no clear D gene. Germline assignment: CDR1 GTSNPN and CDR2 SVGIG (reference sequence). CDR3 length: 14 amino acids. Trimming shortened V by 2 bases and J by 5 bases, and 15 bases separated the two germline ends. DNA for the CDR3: TGTGCCTGGAGTCCCCAAGGGCTTTGGTATGGCTACACCTTC. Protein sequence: CAWSPQGLWYGYTF. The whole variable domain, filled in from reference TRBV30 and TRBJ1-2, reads SQTIHQWPATLVQPVGSPLSLECTVEGTSNPNLYWYRQAAGRGLQLLFYSVGIGQISSEVPQNLSASRPQDRQFILSSKKLLLSDSGFYLCAWSPQGLWYGYTFGSGTRLTVV.

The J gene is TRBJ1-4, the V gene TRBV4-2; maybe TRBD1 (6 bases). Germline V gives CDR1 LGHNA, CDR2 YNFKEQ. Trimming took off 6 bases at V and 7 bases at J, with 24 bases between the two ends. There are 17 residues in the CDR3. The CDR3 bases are TGTGCCAGCAGGCAGAGGGGGATTCGAAATGGCGGTGAAAAACTGTTTTTT. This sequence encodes CASRQRGIRNGGEKLFF.

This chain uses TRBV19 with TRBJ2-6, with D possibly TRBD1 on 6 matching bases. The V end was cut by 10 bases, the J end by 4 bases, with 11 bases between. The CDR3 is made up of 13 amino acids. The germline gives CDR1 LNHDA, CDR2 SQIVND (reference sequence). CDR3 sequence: CATSRGGANVLTF. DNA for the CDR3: TGTGCCACCTCGAGGGGGGGGGCCAACGTCCTGACTTTC.

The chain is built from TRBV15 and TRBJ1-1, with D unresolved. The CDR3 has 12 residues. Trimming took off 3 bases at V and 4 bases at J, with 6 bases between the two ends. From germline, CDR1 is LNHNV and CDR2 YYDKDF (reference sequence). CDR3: CATSRLRTEAFF. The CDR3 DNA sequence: TGTGCCACCAGCAGGCTACGCACTGAAGCTTTCTTT.

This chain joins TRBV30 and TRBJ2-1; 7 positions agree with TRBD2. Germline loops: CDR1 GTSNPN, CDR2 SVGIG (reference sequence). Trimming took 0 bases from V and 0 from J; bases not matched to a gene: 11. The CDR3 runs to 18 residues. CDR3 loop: CAWSVTVLGGSSYNEQFF. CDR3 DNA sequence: TGTGCCTGGAGTGTAACGGTTCTGGGCGGGAGCTCCTACAATGAGCAGTTCTTC. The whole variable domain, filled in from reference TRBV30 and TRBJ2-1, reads SQTIHQWPATLVQPVGSPLSLECTVEGTSNPNLYWYRQAAGRGLQLLFYSVGIGQISSEVPQNLSASRPQDRQFILSSKKLLLSDSGFYLCAWSVTVLGGSSYNEQFFGPGTRLTVL.

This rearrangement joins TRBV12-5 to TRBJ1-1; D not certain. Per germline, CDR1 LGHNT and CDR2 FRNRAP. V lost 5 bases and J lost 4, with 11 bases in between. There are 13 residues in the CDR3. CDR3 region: CASGTNPGTEAFF. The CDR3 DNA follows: TGTGCTAGTGGTACGAACCCGGGCACTGAAGCTTTCTTT.

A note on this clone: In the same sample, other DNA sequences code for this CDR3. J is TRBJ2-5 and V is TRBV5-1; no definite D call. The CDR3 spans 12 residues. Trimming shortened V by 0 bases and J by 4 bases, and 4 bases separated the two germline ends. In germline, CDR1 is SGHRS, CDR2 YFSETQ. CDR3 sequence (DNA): TGCGCCAGCAGCTTGGCTCTAGAGACCCAGTACTTC. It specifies CASSLALETQYF.

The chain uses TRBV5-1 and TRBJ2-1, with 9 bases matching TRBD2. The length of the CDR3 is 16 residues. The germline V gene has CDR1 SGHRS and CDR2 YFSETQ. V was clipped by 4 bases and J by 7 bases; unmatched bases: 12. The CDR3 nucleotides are TGCGCCAGCAGCCCCGCGGTAGCGGGAGTCTTGAATGAGCAGTTCTTC. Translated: CASSPAVAGVLNEQFF.

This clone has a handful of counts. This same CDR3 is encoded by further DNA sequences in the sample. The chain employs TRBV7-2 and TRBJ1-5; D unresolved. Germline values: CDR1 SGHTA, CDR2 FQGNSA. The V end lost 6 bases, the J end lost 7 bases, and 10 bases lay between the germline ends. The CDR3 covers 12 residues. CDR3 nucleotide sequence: TGTGCCAGCAGTCCCCGCGACCAGCCCCAGCATTTT. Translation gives CASSPRDQPQHF.

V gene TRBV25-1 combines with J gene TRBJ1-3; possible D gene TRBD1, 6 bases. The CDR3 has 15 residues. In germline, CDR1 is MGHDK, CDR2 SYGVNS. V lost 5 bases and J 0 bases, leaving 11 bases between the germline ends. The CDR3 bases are TGTGCCAGCAGTCTTGGGGGGCTCTCTGGAAACACCATATATTTT. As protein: CASSLGGLSGNTIYF.

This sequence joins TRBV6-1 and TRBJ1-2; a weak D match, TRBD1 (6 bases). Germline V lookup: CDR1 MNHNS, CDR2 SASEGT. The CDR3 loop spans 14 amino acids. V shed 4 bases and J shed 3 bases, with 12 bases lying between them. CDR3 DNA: TGTGCCAGCAGTGGCGTCAGGGGAGACTATGGCTACACCTTC. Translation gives CASSGVRGDYGYTF.

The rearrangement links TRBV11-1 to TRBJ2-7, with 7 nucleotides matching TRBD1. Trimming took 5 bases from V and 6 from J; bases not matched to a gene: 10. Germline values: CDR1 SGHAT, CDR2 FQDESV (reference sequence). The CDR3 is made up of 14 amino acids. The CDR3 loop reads CASSPGQFFGEQYF. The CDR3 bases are TGTGCCAGCAGCCCGGGACAGTTTTTTGGCGAGCAGTACTTC.

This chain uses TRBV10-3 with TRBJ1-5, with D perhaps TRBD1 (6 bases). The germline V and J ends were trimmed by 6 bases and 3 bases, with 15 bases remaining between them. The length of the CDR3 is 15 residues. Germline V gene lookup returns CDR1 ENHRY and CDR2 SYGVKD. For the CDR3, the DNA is TGTGCCATCAGAGAGACAGGAGACCACAATCAGCCCCAGCATTTT. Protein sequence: CAIRETGDHNQPQHF.

For the CDR3, the DNA is TGTGCCAGCCGGGGGGGAGGCACAGATACGCAGTATTTT. This encodes CASRGGGTDTQYF. This chain links TRBV11-2 with TRBJ2-3, with TRBD2 matching 8 bases. This CDR3 contains 13 residues. V shed 8 bases and J 1 base; nucleotides not matched to a gene: 2. Germline lookup yields CDR1 SGHAT and CDR2 FQNNGV.

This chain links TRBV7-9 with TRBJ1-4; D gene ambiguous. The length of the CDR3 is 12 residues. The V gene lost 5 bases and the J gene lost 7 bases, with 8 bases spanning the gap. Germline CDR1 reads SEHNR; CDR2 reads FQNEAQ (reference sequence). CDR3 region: CASSRTGEKLFF. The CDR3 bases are TGTGCCAGCAGCCGGACGGGTGAAAAACTGTTTTTT.

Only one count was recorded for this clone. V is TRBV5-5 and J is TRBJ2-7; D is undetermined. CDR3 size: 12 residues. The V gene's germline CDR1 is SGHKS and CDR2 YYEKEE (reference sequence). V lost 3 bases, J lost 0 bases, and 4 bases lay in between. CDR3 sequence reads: CASSYHSYEQYF. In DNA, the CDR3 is TGTGCCAGCAGCTACCACTCCTACGAGCAGTACTTC.

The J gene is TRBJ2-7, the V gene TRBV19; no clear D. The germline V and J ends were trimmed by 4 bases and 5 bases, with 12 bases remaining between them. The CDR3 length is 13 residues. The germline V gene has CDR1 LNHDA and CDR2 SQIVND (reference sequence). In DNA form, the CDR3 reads TGTGCCAGTAGTAAGTCCATTTGGGACGAGCAGTACTTC. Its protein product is CASSKSIWDEQYF.